This TCR beta chain is drawn from a study of CXCR3-negative and CXCR3-positive naive CD8 T cells. The wider study: TRB reads totalled about 135 million, about 1.5 +/- 0.3 million per library.

Carrying UMI labels, the TRB cDNA libraries were prepared through 5' RACE. No DNA is given; TCRdb re-called the 5' RACE reads and lists each CDR3 protein once. The sample has about 26,000 distinct CDR3 sequences. On this clonotype: Its antigen is still unknown.

The CDR3 length is 14 residues. Germline V lookup: CDR1 SQVTM, CDR2 ANQGSEA. Study-wide results and limits: The naive subsets expressed comparable surface CD5, and the authors inferred TCR strength from TRB CDR3 properties.

The sequence was obtained from a human donor in good health. Some clones in this sample may be carry-over from other donors' samples. The chain couples TRBV29-1 to TRBJ1-1; TCRdb picks TRBD1, but there is no DNA to check that call. Sequencing input: naive CXCR3- CD8+ T cells from blood. As to subset: CD45RO-CCR7+CD27+CD95- naive CD8+ T cells lacking CXCR3 (TNR3-). CDR3: CSVAGTGLNTEAFF.